The entry below describes one TCR beta chain. Assay: immunoSEQ multiplex PCR; the TCRdb copy retains only in-frame clones and omits some. The sample carries nearly 200,000 clones, 84% recorded once. The source of the sample is a study of blood T cell repertoires in COVID-19. About the study: The samples span acute and convalescent COVID-19 from the United States, Italy and Spain.

This CDR3 region has 14 residues. The V gene lost 5 bases and the J gene lost 5 bases, with 13 bases spanning the gap. Germline CDR1 reads LNHDA; CDR2 reads SQIVND (reference sequence). This clonotype originated in a human donor in a cohort sampled during active COVID-19. The chain employs TRBV19 and TRBJ1-5; D might be TRBD1 (6 bases). Sample: peripheral blood. As DNA, the CDR3 is TGTGCCAGTAGTTTACAGGGAAGGGATCAGCCCCAGCATTTT. Its protein product is CASSLQGRDQPQHF.